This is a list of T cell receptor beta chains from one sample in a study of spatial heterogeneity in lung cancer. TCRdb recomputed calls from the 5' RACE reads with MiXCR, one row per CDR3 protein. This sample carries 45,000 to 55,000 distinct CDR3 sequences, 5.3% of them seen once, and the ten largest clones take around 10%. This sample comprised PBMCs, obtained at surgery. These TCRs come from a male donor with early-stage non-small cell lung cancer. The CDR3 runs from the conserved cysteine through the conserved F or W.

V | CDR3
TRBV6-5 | CASSSLRLSRVRDEQFF
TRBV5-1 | CAGSLQATYEQYF
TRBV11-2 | CASSFRRSSTDTQYF
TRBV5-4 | CASNAGGRRETQYF
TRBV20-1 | CSARGGTAQETQYF
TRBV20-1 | CSAPVADQETQYF
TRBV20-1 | CSARAATSGGYNEQFF
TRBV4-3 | CASSQELGIGTGMPEQYF
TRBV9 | CASSVRPSGSYEQFF
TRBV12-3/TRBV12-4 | CASSFSSIGSTEAFF
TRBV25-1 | CASTETSGRKTGELFF
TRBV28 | CASSLFRLAEDSHNEQFF
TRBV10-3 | CAISESVTSGRGETQYF
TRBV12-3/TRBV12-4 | CAVGRGGTYEQYF
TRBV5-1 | CASSSGYQETQYF
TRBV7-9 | CASSRVSDTQYF
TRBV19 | CASSSLWGSNTGELFF
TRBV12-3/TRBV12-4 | CASTIRLRYNEQFF
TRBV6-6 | CASSGEVGYGYTF
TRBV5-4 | CASSPNVGESEAFF
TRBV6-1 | CASTPRQGPSYEQYF
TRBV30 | CAWMPDRDTEAFF
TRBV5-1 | CASSLAGDRGQTQYF
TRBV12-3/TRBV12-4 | CASSLYGSGSTGELFF
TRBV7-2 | CASSVLAGGTDTQYF
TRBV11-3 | CASSPSGSGANVLTF